This T cell receptor (beta chain) was sequenced in a study of blood T cell repertoires in COVID-19. As for the study in general: The analysed material was cDNA or gDNA that came from T cells, B-cell-depleted T cells, or PBMCs.

The germline V gene has CDR1 MNHEY and CDR2 SMNVEV (reference sequence). The CDR3 is 13 amino acids. Trimming took off 5 bases at V and 2 bases at J, with 9 bases between the two ends. Per the original methods: Amplification of reference gene primers provided the estimated nucleated cell counts. Here immunoSEQ multiplex PCR was the method, and the copy in TCRdb shows in-frame clones only, minus some. That table furnishes V, J and clone size, whereas the DNA furnished D and trimming. The table shows about 190,000 clones, with under 90% occurring only once. The TCR was taken from a human donor in a cohort sampled during active COVID-19. The chain carries TRBV27 and TRBJ2-5; D gene uncertain. The sample was peripheral blood. The CDR3 here is CASSDTLQETQYF. CDR3 nucleotides: TGTGCCAGCAGTGACACGCTACAAGAGACCCAGTACTTC.